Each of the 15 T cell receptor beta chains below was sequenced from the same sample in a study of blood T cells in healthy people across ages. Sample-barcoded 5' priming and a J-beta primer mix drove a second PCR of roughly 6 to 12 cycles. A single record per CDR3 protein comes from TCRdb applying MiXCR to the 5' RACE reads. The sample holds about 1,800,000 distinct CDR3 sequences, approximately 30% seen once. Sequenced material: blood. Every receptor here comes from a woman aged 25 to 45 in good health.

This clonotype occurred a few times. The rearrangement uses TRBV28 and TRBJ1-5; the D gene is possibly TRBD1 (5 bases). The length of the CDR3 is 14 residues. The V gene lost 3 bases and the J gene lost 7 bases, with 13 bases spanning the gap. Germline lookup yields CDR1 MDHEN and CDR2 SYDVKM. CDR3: CASSFDSRGQPQHF. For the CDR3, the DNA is TGTGCCAGCAGTTTTGATTCGAGGGGACAGCCCCAGCATTTT.

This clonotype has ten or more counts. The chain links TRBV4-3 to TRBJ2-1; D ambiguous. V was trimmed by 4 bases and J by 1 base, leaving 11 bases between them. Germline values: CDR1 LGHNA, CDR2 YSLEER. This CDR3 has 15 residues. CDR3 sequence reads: CASSLEPESYNEQFF. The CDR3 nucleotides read TGCGCCAGCAGCCTTGAACCAGAATCCTACAATGAGCAGTTCTTC.

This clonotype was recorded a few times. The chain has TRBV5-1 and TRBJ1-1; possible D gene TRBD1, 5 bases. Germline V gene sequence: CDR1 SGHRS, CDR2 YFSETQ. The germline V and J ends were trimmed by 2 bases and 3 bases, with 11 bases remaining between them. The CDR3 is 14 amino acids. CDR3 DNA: TGCGCCAGCAGCTTAAGGGGAGAGGACACTGAAGCTTTCTTT. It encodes CASSLRGEDTEAFF.

The CDR3 protein is CASSQPTIAGSYNEQFF. The DNA for the CDR3 is TGTGCCAGCAGCCAACCAACCATAGCGGGATCCTACAATGAGCAGTTCTTC. The J gene is TRBJ2-1, the V gene TRBV3-1; TRBD2 matches 8 bases. This CDR3 contains 17 residues. The V gene end was trimmed by 2 bases and the J gene end by 1 base; junction bases not matched to a gene: 7. In germline, CDR1 is LGHDT, CDR2 YNNKEL (reference sequence).

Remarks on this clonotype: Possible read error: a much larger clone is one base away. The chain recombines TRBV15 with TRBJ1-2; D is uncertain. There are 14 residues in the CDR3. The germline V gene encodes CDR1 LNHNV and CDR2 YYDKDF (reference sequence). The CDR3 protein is CVTSRDAGSYGYTF. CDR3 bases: TGTGTCACCAGCAGAGATGCGGGGTCATATGGCTACACCTTC.

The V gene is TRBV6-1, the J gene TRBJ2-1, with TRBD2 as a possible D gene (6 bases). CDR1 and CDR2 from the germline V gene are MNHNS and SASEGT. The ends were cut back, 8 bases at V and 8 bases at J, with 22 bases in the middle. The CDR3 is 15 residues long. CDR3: CASATRDSAADEQFF. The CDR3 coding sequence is TGTGCCAGCGCGACCCGGGACTCAGCTGCAGATGAGCAGTTCTTC.

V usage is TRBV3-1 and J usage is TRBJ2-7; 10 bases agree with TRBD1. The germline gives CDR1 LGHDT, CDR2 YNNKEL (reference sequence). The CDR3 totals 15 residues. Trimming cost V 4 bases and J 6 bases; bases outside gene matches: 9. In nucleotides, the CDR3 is TGTGCCAGCAGCCCCCGAGGGACAGGGGCCGCCGAGCAGTACTTC. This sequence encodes CASSPRGTGAAEQYF.

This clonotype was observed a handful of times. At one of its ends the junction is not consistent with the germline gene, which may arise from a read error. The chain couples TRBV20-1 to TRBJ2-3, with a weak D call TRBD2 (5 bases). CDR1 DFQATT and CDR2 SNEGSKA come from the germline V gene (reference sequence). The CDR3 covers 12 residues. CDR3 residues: CSARGGFDTQYF. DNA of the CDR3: TGCAGTGCCAGAGGAGGTTTTGATACGCAGTATTTT.

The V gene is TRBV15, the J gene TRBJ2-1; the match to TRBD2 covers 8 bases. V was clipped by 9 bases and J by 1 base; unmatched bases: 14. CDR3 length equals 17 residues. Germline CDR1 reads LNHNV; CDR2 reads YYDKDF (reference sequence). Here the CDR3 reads CATKDSGLAMSYNEQFF. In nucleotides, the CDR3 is TGTGCCACTAAAGATAGTGGACTAGCTATGTCCTACAATGAGCAGTTCTTC.

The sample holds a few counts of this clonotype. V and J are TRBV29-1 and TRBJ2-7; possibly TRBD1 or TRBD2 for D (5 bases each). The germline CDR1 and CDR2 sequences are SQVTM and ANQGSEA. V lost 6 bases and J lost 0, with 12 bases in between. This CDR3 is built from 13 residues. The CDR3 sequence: CSVQGDLSYEQYF. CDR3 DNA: TGCAGCGTGCAAGGGGACCTCTCCTACGAGCAGTACTTC.

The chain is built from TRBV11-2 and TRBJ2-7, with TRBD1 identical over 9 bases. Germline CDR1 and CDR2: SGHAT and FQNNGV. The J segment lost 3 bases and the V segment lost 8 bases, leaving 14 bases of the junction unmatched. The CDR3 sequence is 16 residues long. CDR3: CASARWGQGVNYEQYF. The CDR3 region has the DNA TGTGCCAGCGCCCGGTGGGGACAGGGAGTAAACTACGAGCAGTACTTC.

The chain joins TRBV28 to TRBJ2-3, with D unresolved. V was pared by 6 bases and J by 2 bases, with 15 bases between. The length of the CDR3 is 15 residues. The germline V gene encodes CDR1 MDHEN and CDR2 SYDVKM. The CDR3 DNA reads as TGTGCCAGCAGGGACGCTTCCCGAACCACAGATACGCAGTATTTT. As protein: CASRDASRTTDTQYF.

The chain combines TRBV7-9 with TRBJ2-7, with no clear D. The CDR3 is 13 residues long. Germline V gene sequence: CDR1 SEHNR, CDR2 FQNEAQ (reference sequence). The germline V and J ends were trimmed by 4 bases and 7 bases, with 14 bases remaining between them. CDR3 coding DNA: TGTGCCAGCAGCTCCGGAATGTCGGATGAGCAGTACTTC. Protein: CASSSGMSDEQYF.

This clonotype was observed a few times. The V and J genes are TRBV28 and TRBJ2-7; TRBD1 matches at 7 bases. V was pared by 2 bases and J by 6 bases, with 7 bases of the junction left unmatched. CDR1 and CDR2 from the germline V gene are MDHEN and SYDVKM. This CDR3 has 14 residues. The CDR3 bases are TGTGCCAGCAGTTTAGCCGGGACAGTCGGCGAGCAGTACTTC. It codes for CASSLAGTVGEQYF.

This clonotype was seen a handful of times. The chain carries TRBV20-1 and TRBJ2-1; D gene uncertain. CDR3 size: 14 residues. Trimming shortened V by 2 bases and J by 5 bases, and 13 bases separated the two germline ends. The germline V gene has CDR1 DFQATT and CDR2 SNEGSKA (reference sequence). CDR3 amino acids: CSARMTGGNNEQFF. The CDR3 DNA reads TGCAGTGCTAGAATGACCGGTGGCAACAATGAGCAGTTCTTC.